This entry lists 17 T cell receptor beta chains sequenced from one sample in a study of T cells after posttransplantation cyclophosphamide. Cyclophosphamide on days +3 and +4 followed busulfan-fludarabine conditioning and a marrow graft. The method was immunoSEQ multiplex PCR; TCRdb's version includes in-frame clones alone and lacks a portion of them. The table has about 7,600 clones, roughly 82% seen once. The sample here was CD4+ T cells sorted from blood, taken around 1,100 days after allogeneic stem cell transplant with posttransplant cyclophosphamide. The receptors shown here come from a female patient aged 40 to 50 who received an allogeneic stem cell transplant from a related donor, was CMV-positive, and had no GVHD. The T cells may come from the graft donor.

This chain joins TRBV11-3 and TRBJ2-3; D is undetermined. V was shortened by 1 base and J by 4 bases, with 12 bases between the two germline ends. CDR3 length: 15 amino acids. The germline gives CDR1 SGHNT, CDR2 YENEEA. CDR3 sequence: CASSLALHPADTQYF. The CDR3 DNA follows: TGTGCCAGCAGCTTAGCACTCCACCCCGCAGATACGCAGTATTTT.

The rearrangement joins TRBV5-1 to TRBJ2-3; D is possibly TRBD1 (6 bases). Germline CDR1 reads SGHRS; CDR2 reads YFSETQ. Between the trimmed V and J ends, which lost 2 bases and 2 bases, there was a span of 9 bases. The CDR3 has 14 residues. CDR3 loop: CASSFTGYTDTQYF. In nucleotides, the CDR3 is TGCGCCAGCAGCTTTACAGGGTACACAGATACGCAGTATTTT. The variable domain in full, with the rest retrieved from reference TRBV5-1 and TRBJ2-3, is KAGVTQTPRYLIKTRGQQVTLSCSPISGHRSVSWYQQTPGQGLQFLFEYFSETQRNKGNFPGRFSGRQFSNSRSEMNVSTLELGDSALYLCASSFTGYTDTQYFGPGTRLTVL.

The V gene is TRBV5-1, the J gene TRBJ2-1; 11 nucleotides line up with TRBD2. Trimming took 4 bases from V and 0 from J; bases not matched to a gene: 6. This CDR3 has 17 amino acids. CDR1 is SGHRS, CDR2 YFSETQ, per germline. CDR3 residues: CASSEGLAVSSYNEQFF. The DNA of the CDR3 is TGCGCCAGCAGCGAGGGACTAGCGGTGAGCTCCTACAATGAGCAGTTCTTC.

The chain combines TRBV7-9 with TRBJ1-1; a possible D gene is TRBD1 (5 bases). Germline CDR1 reads SEHNR; CDR2 reads FQNEAQ (reference sequence). V lost 5 bases and J lost 2, with 18 bases in between. The CDR3 length is 16 residues. The CDR3 coding sequence is TGTGCCAGCAGCACGGGACGGCGGGGCCCTAACACTGAAGCTTTCTTT. It encodes CASSTGRRGPNTEAFF.

The chain links TRBV6-1 to TRBJ2-5, with 8 bases fitting TRBD1. The V gene end was trimmed by 5 bases and the J gene end by 5 bases; junction bases not matched to a gene: 10. This CDR3 region has 15 residues. From germline, CDR1 is MNHNS and CDR2 SASEGT. The CDR3 coding sequence is TGTGCCAGCAGTACCGGGACAGGTATCACCGAGACCCAGTACTTC. Translating gives CASSTGTGITETQYF.

This chain links TRBV7-8 with TRBJ2-2, with 8 bases lining up with TRBD1. Germline-derived CDR1 and CDR2 are SGHVS and FQNEAQ. V shed 3 bases and J 1 base; nucleotides not matched to a gene: 4. The CDR3 runs 16 residues. CDR3 residues: CASSFQGAGNTGELFF. For the CDR3, the DNA is TGTGCCAGCAGCTTCCAGGGGGCGGGGAACACCGGGGAGCTGTTTTTT.

The chain employs TRBV7-2 and TRBJ2-1; tentatively, D is TRBD2 (5 bases). CDR1 SGHTA and CDR2 FQGNSA come from the germline V gene. V was pared by 3 bases and J by 8 bases, with 11 bases between. This CDR3 spans 13 amino acids. In nucleotides, the CDR3 is TGTGCCAGCAGCTTTACTAGGAGCCATGAGCAGTTCTTC. Encoded protein: CASSFTRSHEQFF.

The rearrangement uses TRBV7-9 and TRBJ2-5, with a tentative D call TRBD2 (6 bases). V lost 6 bases and J lost 1, with 21 bases in between. Looked up from germline, CDR1 is SEHNR and CDR2 is FQNEAQ (reference sequence). The CDR3 covers 17 residues. This CDR3 reads CASSRTGAGNVQETQYF. CDR3 bases: TGTGCCAGCAGTCGTACGGGAGCGGGCAACGTCCAAGAGACCCAGTACTTC. Full variable domain (remainder filled in from reference TRBV7-9 and TRBJ2-5): DTGVSQNPRHKITKRGQNVTFRCDPISEHNRLYWYRQTLGQGPEFLTYFQNEAQLEKSRLLSDRFSAERPKGSFSTLEIQRTEQGDSAMYLCASSRTGAGNVQETQYFGPGTRLLVL.

This sequence joins TRBV7-3 and TRBJ2-5; 10 positions agree with TRBD2. The germline V gene has CDR1 SGHTA and CDR2 FQGTGA. V shed 2 bases and J 5 bases; nucleotides not matched to a gene: 11. This CDR3 is built from 17 residues. Written as DNA, the CDR3 is TGTGCCAGCAGCTTAGATAGCGGGGGGCTCCGGCAGGAGACCCAGTACTTC. It codes for CASSLDSGGLRQETQYF.

The chain uses TRBV11-2 and TRBJ2-5; D is possibly TRBD2 (6 bases). There are 15 residues in the CDR3. Per the germline V gene, CDR1 is SGHAT and CDR2 is FQNNGV. V gave up 5 bases and J gave up 2 bases, with 15 bases separating them. The CDR3 region has the DNA TGTGCCAGCAGCACGCCGGGACTCCCTCAAGAGACCCAGTACTTC. Translation gives CASSTPGLPQETQYF.

This clone was detected once. This sequence joins TRBV7-3 and TRBJ1-2; TRBD1 matches at 8 bases. The CDR3 runs to 15 residues. V gave up 5 bases and J gave up 4 bases; unmatched junction bases: 9. Germline V gene lookup returns CDR1 SGHTA and CDR2 FQGTGA. Written as DNA, the CDR3 is TGTGCCAGCAGCCCCGACAGGGGAGGGCTCTATGGCTACACCTTC. Protein product: CASSPDRGGLYGYTF.

V is TRBV21-1 and J is TRBJ1-5; the table calls TRBD1, which could not be checked here. TRBV21-1 is deemed a pseudogene. This CDR3 has 16 amino acids. Here the CDR3 DNA reads TGTGCCAGCAGCAAAGAGCGCAGGGGGCAGGATCAGCCCCAGCATTTT. Protein sequence: CASSKERRGQDQPQHF.

The rearrangement links TRBV19 to TRBJ2-2; the match to TRBD1 covers 9 bases. With V trimmed by 9 bases and J by 7 bases, 12 bases remained unmatched. The V gene's germline CDR1 is LNHDA and CDR2 SQIVND (reference sequence). The CDR3 totals 15 residues. CDR3: CASRTGTGRVGELFF. Written as DNA, the CDR3 is TGTGCCAGCCGAACTGGGACAGGGCGGGTCGGGGAGCTGTTTTTT.

This rearrangement joins TRBV12-1 to TRBJ2-1; TRBD2, the table's D call, was not compared with the DNA. TRBV12-1 is a pseudogene. The CDR3 has 12 residues. The CDR3 DNA reads as TGTGCCAGCAGCTCCCGCCCCGAGGAGCAGTTCTTC. It is translated as CASSSRPEEQFF.

The chain employs TRBV7-9 and TRBJ2-5, with 9 bases identical to TRBD1. The CDR3 is 14 residues long. From germline, CDR1 is SEHNR and CDR2 FQNEAQ (reference sequence). J lost 5 bases, V lost 6 bases, and 7 bases had no gene match. CDR3 in amino acids: CASRPTGGAETQYF. CDR3 sequence (DNA): TGTGCCAGCAGACCTACAGGGGGCGCGGAGACCCAGTACTTC.

This clone was observed a few times. This chain uses TRBV6-6 with TRBJ1-2; 7 nucleotides match TRBD1. The CDR3 length is 16 residues. Looked up from germline, CDR1 is MNHNY and CDR2 is SVGAGI (reference sequence). J lost 3 bases, V lost 5 bases, and 12 bases had no gene match. The CDR3 here is CASSAGGRQGHYGYTF. CDR3 in DNA: TGTGCCAGCAGTGCGGGGGGTCGACAGGGACACTATGGCTACACCTTC.

V gene TRBV5-1 combines with J gene TRBJ2-5; perhaps TRBD1 as D (6 bases). Germline V gene data show CDR1 as SGHRS and CDR2 as YFSETQ. Trimming took off 0 bases at V and 11 bases at J, with 14 bases between the two ends. This CDR3 is 13 amino acids long. The CDR3 nucleotides read TGCGCCAGCAGCTTGGGCAGGGGTGGAGAGCAGTACTTC. Protein sequence: CASSLGRGGEQYF.